This record covers a single T cell receptor beta chain. What it binds is unknown. The sample comes from a study of cytomegalovirus exposure and HLA in healthy donors. Study observations and caveats: There were several of the most significant clusters that appeared linked to common viral pathogens in a later analysis.

PCR used 60 Vbeta primers and 13 Jbeta primers. Clones were sequenced by immunoSEQ multiplex PCR, and TCRdb holds only the in-frame ones, with some missing. The sample gives roughly 140,000 clones, about two thirds of which show up once; approximately 4.3% is in the top ten. Trimming removed 5 bases at V and 0 bases at J, with 10 bases between. Germline V gene sequence: CDR1 MNHNY, CDR2 SVGAGI (reference sequence). The CDR3 loop spans 15 amino acids. The rearrangement links TRBV6-6 to TRBJ2-2; D is ambiguous. Sequenced: PBMCs. The sequence came from a man in his sixties in good health and CMV-seronegative. CDR3 in amino acids: CASSQYDANTGELFF. The CDR3 DNA reads as TGTGCCAGCAGTCAGTACGATGCGAACACCGGGGAGCTGTTTTTT.